The sequence of this T cell receptor (beta chain) was determined in a study of identical twins. Looked up from germline, CDR1 is SGHRS and CDR2 is YFSETQ. Trimming removed 7 bases from V and 6 bases from J, with 31 bases in between. The CDR3 sequence is 18 residues long. cDNA molecules carried unique molecular identifiers, and template switching added a universal primer site. MiXCR was run by TCRdb on the 5' RACE reads, yielding one entry per CDR3 protein. The data show around 530,000 distinct CDR3 sequences, with 15% seen just once and 0.44% held by the top ten. The sample was also linked to a second study, of yellow fever vaccine responses in identical twins. In that study: Vaccine T cell responses of twins reportedly seemed partly convergent and partly personalized.

This sequence originates from a woman under 30 in good health. The gene calls are TRBV5-1 and TRBJ1-1; a possible D gene is TRBD1 (5 bases). The sample consisted of CD4+ T cells sorted from blood. CDR3 in amino acids: CASLKPVTSPGRDAEAFF. DNA of the CDR3: TGCGCCAGCTTGAAGCCCGTCACGAGTCCAGGGAGGGACGCTGAAGCTTTCTTT.